Presented here are 21 T cell receptor beta chains from one specimen sequenced in a study of OX40 agonist ivuxolimab in advanced cancers. TCRdb keeps only in-frame clones here, not all; method: immunoSEQ multiplex PCR. The sample contains about 84,000 clones, 75% to 90% of which appear only once. This specimen was CD4+ or CD8+ T cells sorted from blood, taken in a trial of the OX40 agonist ivuxolimab. Source of these receptors: an adult with an advanced solid tumor such as melanoma, head and neck, liver or kidney cancer.

This clone has a handful of counts. This chain uses TRBV2 with TRBJ1-2; D call uncertain. The germline V gene encodes CDR1 SNHLY and CDR2 FYNNEI. Trimming stripped 6 bases from V and 2 bases from J, with 13 bases between. The CDR3 contains 14 residues. CDR3 loop: CASSELSVNYGYTF. CDR3 sequence (DNA): TGTGCCAGCAGCGAACTCAGTGTAAACTATGGCTACACCTTC.

The chain uses TRBV9 and TRBJ1-3; no definite D call. The CDR3 extends over 12 amino acids. Trimming cost V 6 bases and J 1 base, with 5 bases left between them. CDR1 and CDR2 (germline): SGDLS, YYNGEE. Here the CDR3 DNA reads TGTGCCAGCACCAGTTCTGGAAACACCATATATTTT. Its translation is CASTSSGNTIYF.

This clone has more than one count but fewer than ten. The genes are TRBV5-4 and TRBJ2-3; no clear D gene. CDR1 and CDR2 from the germline V gene are SGHNT and YYREEE (reference sequence). The V end was cut by 5 bases, the J end by 5 bases, with 15 bases between. The CDR3 loop spans 14 amino acids. The CDR3 region is CASSSIGLGDTQYF. The CDR3, as DNA: TGTGCCAGCAGTTCCATAGGATTGGGAGATACGCAGTATTTT.

V usage is TRBV6-6 and J usage is TRBJ1-1; a possible D gene is TRBD1 (5 bases). The germline CDR1 and CDR2 sequences are MNHNY and SVGAGI (reference sequence). The CDR3 spans 13 residues. The V end lost 5 bases, the J end lost 0 bases, and 7 bases lay between the germline ends. CDR3: CASSRQLNTEAFF. The CDR3 DNA is TGTGCCAGCAGTCGACAGTTGAACACTGAAGCTTTCTTT.

The V call is TRBV28, the J call TRBJ2-7, with a weak D call TRBD2 (5 bases). Germline assignment: CDR1 MDHEN and CDR2 SYDVKM. Deletions cut 6 bases from V and 5 bases from J, with 8 bases between. CDR3 size: 11 residues. CDR3 sequence (DNA): TGTGCCAGCAGGGGGAGTCACGAGCAGTACGTC. Protein sequence: CASRGSHEQYV.

V is TRBV28 and J is TRBJ2-5; TRBD2 might be the D (6 bases). Trimming pared 2 bases from V and 4 bases from J, leaving 17 bases between. This CDR3 has 16 residues. The germline CDR1 and CDR2 sequences are MDHEN and SYDVKM. In DNA, the CDR3 is TGTGCCAGCAGTTTACCCCGGACCGGGGGTCGAGAGACCCAGTACTTC. Translated: CASSLPRTGGRETQYF.

The rearrangement links TRBV7-2 to TRBJ1-5, with 8 bases that match TRBD1. This CDR3 spans 14 amino acids. The germline CDR1 and CDR2 sequences are SGHTA and FQGNSA. V lost 4 bases and J lost 7; bases outside the gene matches: 6. The CDR3: CASSSRTGMQPQHF. The CDR3 DNA is TGTGCCAGCAGCTCCCGGACAGGGATGCAGCCCCAGCATTTT.

J is TRBJ2-7 and V is TRBV5-1, with 7 bases fitting TRBD2. This CDR3 is built from 15 residues. The V segment lost 4 bases and the J segment 2 bases; nucleotides outside the gene matches: 9. Germline V gene data show CDR1 as SGHRS and CDR2 as YFSETQ. The CDR3 reads CASSRGEGPTYEQYF. As DNA, the CDR3 is TGCGCCAGCAGCCGCGGGGAGGGCCCCACCTACGAGCAGTACTTC.

The V call is TRBV12-5, the J call TRBJ2-5; tentatively, D is TRBD1 or TRBD2 (5 bases each). V was cut by 5 bases and J by 4 bases, with 17 bases left in between. This CDR3 is built from 15 residues. Germline CDR1 is LGHNT and CDR2 is FRNRAP. In nucleotides, the CDR3 is TGTGCTAGTGGTCTAGGGACGGCTGAGGGAGAGACCCAGTACTTC. It translates to CASGLGTAEGETQYF.

J is TRBJ1-3 and V is TRBV5-1, with D possibly TRBD1 on 6 matching bases. In germline, CDR1 is SGHRS, CDR2 YFSETQ. Trimming cost V 4 bases and J 4 bases, with 12 bases left between them. The CDR3 is 14 residues long. The CDR3 protein is CASSKGGTGNTIYF. CDR3 DNA: TGCGCCAGCAGCAAGGGGGGGACCGGAAACACCATATATTTT.

The V call is TRBV9, the J call TRBJ2-7; 8 bases match TRBD1. CDR3 size: 15 residues. Germline CDR1 and CDR2: SGDLS and YYNGEE. V lost 0 bases, J lost 2 bases, and 4 bases stayed unmatched. The CDR3 bases are TGTGCCAGCAGCGTAGAGTGGGGACAGGCCTACGAGCAGTACTTC. Protein: CASSVEWGQAYEQYF.

The V and J genes are TRBV28 and TRBJ2-3; 7 bases map to TRBD2. The germline V gene has CDR1 MDHEN and CDR2 SYDVKM. The CDR3 extends over 12 amino acids. The V gene end was trimmed by 5 bases and the J gene end by 8 bases; junction bases not matched to a gene: 4. The CDR3 loop is CASSRTRGTQYF. CDR3 in DNA: TGTGCCAGCAGTCGGACTAGGGGTACGCAGTATTTT.

The rearrangement uses TRBV2 and TRBJ2-1, with D unclear. Per germline, CDR1 SNHLY and CDR2 FYNNEI. The germline V and J ends were trimmed by 3 bases and 0 bases, with 9 bases remaining between them. This CDR3 has 15 residues. CDR3 coding DNA: TGTGCCAGCAGTGATGACCCGAGCTCCTACAATGAGCAGTTCTTC. As protein: CASSDDPSSYNEQFF.

This clone was recorded once. This chain links TRBV7-2 with TRBJ2-1; no definite D call. V shed 3 bases and J shed 3 bases, with 6 bases lying between them. The CDR3 consists of 13 residues. From germline, CDR1 is SGHTA and CDR2 FQGNSA. In DNA form, the CDR3 reads TGTGCCAGCAGCTTTCTAAACTACAATGAGCAGTTCTTC. It yields the protein CASSFLNYNEQFF.

The chain combines TRBV28 with TRBJ1-1; D may be TRBD1 (5 bases). Germline lookup yields CDR1 MDHEN and CDR2 SYDVKM. The CDR3 runs 14 residues. Trimming removed 6 bases from V and 5 bases from J, with 16 bases in between. Written as DNA, the CDR3 is TGTGCCAGCAGGGGGCCTACGCGGGGTACTGAAGCTTTCTTT. Translated, it gives CASRGPTRGTEAFF.

This clone was picked up one time. This chain uses TRBV7-2 with TRBJ1-6, with TRBD1 matching over 9 bases. Germline CDR1 reads SGHTA; CDR2 reads FQGNSA. The CDR3 contains 15 residues. Trimming cost V 6 bases and J 9 bases; bases outside gene matches: 9. CDR3 DNA: TGTGCCAGCAGTTACTACCGGGACAGGGTTTCACCCCTCCACTTT. It is translated as CASSYYRDRVSPLHF.

This clone was found once. V is TRBV10-3 and J is TRBJ1-2; D unresolved. V gave up 0 bases and J gave up 3 bases, with 11 bases separating them. The CDR3 extends over 15 amino acids. Germline V gene lookup returns CDR1 ENHRY and CDR2 SYGVKD. CDR3 in DNA: TGTGCCATCAGTGAGTCGAGAGATACCTACTATGGCTACACCTTC. Protein: CAISESRDTYYGYTF.

This clone was detected a few times. The chain has TRBV7-9 and TRBJ2-3; 9 bases align to TRBD2. Germline values: CDR1 SEHNR, CDR2 FQNEAQ (reference sequence). The CDR3 is 19 amino acids. Losses at the gene ends were 4 bases for V and 2 bases for J; bases not matched to a gene: 16. CDR3 residues: CASSSPPLAGSSDTDTQYF. The CDR3 bases are TGTGCCAGCAGCTCCCCTCCCCTAGCGGGGAGCTCCGACACAGATACGCAGTATTTT.

The chain joins TRBV21-1 to TRBJ2-2; the DNA was not used to check the table's D call, TRBD1. TRBV21-1 is reported as a pseudogene. CDR3 length equals 16 residues. In DNA, the CDR3 is TGTGCCAGCAGCAAAGCGCTGGGGACAAACACCGGGGAGCTGTTTTTT. This sequence encodes CASSKALGTNTGELFF.

The CDR3 DNA follows: TGCGCCAGCAGCCAAGAGGCAGGGAAGAATGAGCAGTTCTTC. This sequence encodes CASSQEAGKNEQFF. The genes are TRBV4-1 and TRBJ2-1, with TRBD1 as a possible D gene (5 bases). CDR1 is MGHRA, CDR2 YSYEKL, per germline. Trimming cost V 0 bases and J 7 bases, with 10 bases left between them. This CDR3 contains 14 residues.

This clone has only one observation. The chain couples TRBV6-5 to TRBJ1-4; TRBD1 aligns across 11 bases. The length of the CDR3 is 15 residues. V lost 5 bases and J lost 5; bases outside the gene matches: 4. The V gene's germline CDR1 is MNHEY and CDR2 SVGAGI. CDR3 residues: CASSHRDRGNEKLFF. DNA of the CDR3: TGTGCCAGCAGTCACCGGGACAGGGGGAATGAAAAACTGTTTTTT.